Presented here are 20 T cell receptor beta chains from one specimen sequenced in a study of human T cells and chemical hapten exposure. Specified time point: patch test 2, 6 weeks after DPC sensitization. Treatment here: therapeutic diphenylcyclopropenone sensitization with weekly scalp DPC. TCRdb itself ran the RACE reads through MiXCR, one entry per CDR3 protein. The sample shows roughly 140,000 distinct CDR3 sequences, over 9.5% of them seen only once. The input for sequencing was whole blood, taken in connection with sensitization to the hapten diphenylcyclopropenone (DPC). The receptors come from a woman aged 50 to 65 with alopecia areata. Some clones in this sample may be carry-over from other donors' samples.

V is TRBV20-1 and J is TRBJ1-4, with D maybe TRBD1 (5 bases). V lost 0 bases, J lost 5 bases, and 13 bases lay in between. Per germline, CDR1 DFQATT and CDR2 SNEGSKA (reference sequence). The CDR3 loop spans 15 amino acids. CDR3 protein: CSARDKGQGNEKLFF. In nucleotides, the CDR3 is TGCAGTGCTAGAGATAAGGGGCAGGGAAATGAAAAACTGTTTTTT.

This clonotype was detected a few times. The chain combines TRBV5-1 with TRBJ2-1; a weak D match, TRBD1 (5 bases). Trimming took 4 bases from V and 8 from J, leaving 13 bases between them. In germline, CDR1 is SGHRS, CDR2 YFSETQ. The length of the CDR3 is 13 residues. The CDR3 reads CASSRLTEDEQFF. In DNA, the CDR3 is TGCGCCAGCAGCCGTTTGACAGAGGATGAGCAGTTCTTC. The entire variable domain, with the rest obtained from reference TRBV5-1 and TRBJ2-1, is as follows: KAGVTQTPRYLIKTRGQQVTLSCSPISGHRSVSWYQQTPGQGLQFLFEYFSETQRNKGNFPGRFSGRQFSNSRSEMNVSTLELGDSALYLCASSRLTEDEQFFGPGTRLTVL.

This clonotype was seen only a few times. This chain joins TRBV12-3 or TRBV12-4 and TRBJ2-1, with 14 bases aligning to TRBD2. The CDR3 is made up of 15 amino acids. The V gene end was trimmed by 6 bases and the J gene end by 4 bases; junction bases not matched to a gene: 2. The CDR3 DNA reads as TGTGCCAGCAGCGGACTAGCGGGAGGTTACAATGAGCAGTTCTTC. It codes for CASSGLAGGYNEQFF.

The chain uses TRBV19 and TRBJ2-7; a possible D gene is TRBD2 (6 bases). Trimming removed 5 bases from V and 2 bases from J, with 13 bases in between. The CDR3 runs 14 residues. CDR1 and CDR2 (germline): LNHDA, SQIVND (reference sequence). The CDR3: CASSPGLTTYEQYF. CDR3 nucleotide sequence: TGTGCCAGTAGTCCGGGACTGACGACCTACGAGCAGTACTTC. The full variable domain, in which reference TRBV19 and TRBJ2-7 provide the parts outside the CDR3, is DGGITQSPKYLFRKEGQNVTLSCEQNLNHDAMYWYRQDPGQGLRLIYYSQIVNDFQKGDIAEGYSVSREKKESFPLTVTSAQKNPTAFYLCASSPGLTTYEQYFGPGTRLTVT.

V and J are TRBV7-2 and TRBJ1-6; no clear D gene. The CDR3 consists of 15 residues. V was clipped by 5 bases and J by 7 bases, with 15 bases between them. Germline loops: CDR1 SGHTA, CDR2 FQGNSA. The CDR3 DNA sequence: TGTGCCAGCAGCCTGACCTCGGCCCCCAATTCACCCCTCCACTTT. It is translated as CASSLTSAPNSPLHF.

This clonotype was seen ten or more times. The chain combines TRBV7-2 with TRBJ2-3; TRBD2 aligns across 16 bases. The germline CDR1 and CDR2 sequences are SGHTA and FQGNSA. The CDR3 spans 15 residues. The V segment lost 5 bases and the J segment 11 bases; nucleotides outside the gene matches: 7. The CDR3 loop is CASSPGTSGRVLQYF. The CDR3 DNA follows: TGTGCCAGCAGCCCAGGGACTAGCGGGAGGGTTTTGCAGTATTTT.

The chain uses TRBV7-2 and TRBJ2-3; D call uncertain. The CDR3 is 14 residues long. The V gene's germline CDR1 is SGHTA and CDR2 FQGNSA. Trimming left V 2 bases short and J 7 bases short, with 13 bases between. CDR3 coding DNA: TGTGCCAGCAGCTTAATGCGGAGTGGGCATACGCAGTATTTT. This gives the protein CASSLMRSGHTQYF.

This clonotype occurred many times. This chain uses TRBV29-1 with TRBJ1-2; D is unclear. Looked up from germline, CDR1 is SQVTM and CDR2 is ANQGSEA. The length of the CDR3 is 10 residues. V lost 3 bases, J lost 6 bases, and 5 bases lay in between. CDR3 sequence: CSVDQDGYTF. The CDR3 nucleotides read TGCAGCGTTGATCAGGATGGCTACACCTTC.

The V gene is TRBV5-6, the J gene TRBJ2-7; TRBD2 matches at 10 bases. V trimming: 1 base; J trimming: 7 bases; junction bases outside the gene matches: 8. Germline-derived CDR1 and CDR2 are SGHDT and YYEEEE. The length of the CDR3 is 15 residues. DNA of the CDR3: TGTGCCAGCAGCTTGCCTAGCGGGAGAGTTAAGGAGCAGTACTTC. Encoded protein: CASSLPSGRVKEQYF.

This clonotype was picked up a small number of times. V is TRBV12-3 or TRBV12-4 and J is TRBJ1-5; the D is unclear. The CDR3 runs to 17 residues. V was clipped by 5 bases and J by 1 base, with 18 bases between them. CDR3 nucleotide sequence: TGTGCCAGCAGTCCTTCTGGGATCGGACCCAGCAATCAGCCCCAGCATTTT. Translated: CASSPSGIGPSNQPQHF.

On this clonotype: Relative to the germline gene, one junction end is altered; a read error may explain this. The chain uses TRBV7-8 and TRBJ1-5; D remains ambiguous. CDR1 SGHVS and CDR2 FQNEAQ come from the germline V gene. This CDR3 has 12 residues. The CDR3 DNA is TGTGCCAGCAGCTTAGTGCAGGAGCCCTCGAATTTT. Amino acids: CASSLVQEPSNF.

This clonotype was detected only a few times. CDR3 residues: CASSFPPSYTDTQYF. The CDR3 coding sequence is TGTGCCAGCAGTTTTCCCCCTAGCTACACAGATACGCAGTATTTT. This chain connects TRBV7-2 to TRBJ2-3; D possibly corresponds to TRBD2 (5 bases). The CDR3 has 15 amino acids. The V end was cut by 6 bases, the J end by 2 bases, with 15 bases between. Germline loops: CDR1 SGHTA, CDR2 FQGNSA. The variable domain in full, completed from reference TRBV7-2 and TRBJ2-3, reads GAGVSQSPSNKVTEKGKDVELRCDPISGHTALYWYRQSLGQGLEFLIYFQGNSAPDKSGLPSDRFSAERTGGSVSTLTIQRTQQEDSAVYLCASSFPPSYTDTQYFGPGTRLTVL.

The CDR3 DNA is TGTGCCTGGAGGGCCCAGGGGTCTGGCTACACCTTC. Amino acid sequence: CAWRAQGSGYTF. This chain links TRBV30 with TRBJ1-2; D is perhaps TRBD1 (6 bases). Trimming took 3 bases from V and 7 from J, leaving 12 bases between them. The CDR3 consists of 12 residues. Germline CDR1 reads GTSNPN; CDR2 reads SVGIG (reference sequence).

This chain uses TRBV20-1 with TRBJ2-7; the D call may be TRBD1 or TRBD2 (6 bases each). The CDR3 has 14 residues. Germline V lookup: CDR1 DFQATT, CDR2 SNEGSKA (reference sequence). The CDR3 coding sequence is TGCAGACCAGGAGGAGGGGACAAGTTCTACGAGCAGTACTTC. This encodes CRPGGGDKFYEQYF.

Turning to this clonotype: The DNA is left out, because the CDR3 cannot be placed on it with certainty; the CDR3 is given as TCRdb lists it. The chain is built from TRBV23-1 and TRBJ1-4. TRBV23-1 is assigned to the ORF class and has an uncertain function. The CDR3 comprises 15 residues, both ends counted. The CDR3 sequence: CASSLGPIRMKNCFF.

The V gene is TRBV3-1, the J gene TRBJ2-3; D tentatively fits TRBD1 or TRBD2 (6 bases each). From germline, CDR1 is LGHDT and CDR2 YNNKEL (reference sequence). The CDR3 length is 15 residues. Trimming cost V 1 base and J 5 bases, with 13 bases left between them. CDR3 loop: CASSQGGGSGDTQYF. The CDR3 region has the DNA TGTGCCAGCAGCCAAGGAGGGGGTAGCGGAGATACGCAGTATTTT.

The chain has TRBV30 and TRBJ2-3; D call uncertain. The CDR3 runs to 16 residues. Trimming removed 2 bases from V and 0 bases from J, with 15 bases in between. Germline V gene sequence: CDR1 GTSNPN, CDR2 SVGIG (reference sequence). CDR3 nucleotides: TGTGCCTGGAGTAGATACACCACCGGGAGCACAGATACGCAGTATTTT. This gives the protein CAWSRYTTGSTDTQYF.

The rearrangement links TRBV6-5 to TRBJ2-5; 12 bases align to TRBD2. This CDR3 spans 15 amino acids. Germline values: CDR1 MNHEY, CDR2 SVGAGI. The junction had 5 bases not matched to a gene; V was cut back by 4 bases and J by 5 bases. The CDR3 protein is CASSSGLAGRETQYF. Written as DNA, the CDR3 is TGTGCCAGCAGTTCAGGACTAGCGGGAAGGGAGACCCAGTACTTC.

This clonotype occurred a few times. V gene TRBV11-2 combines with J gene TRBJ2-1; D tentatively reads TRBD1 or TRBD2 (5 bases each). CDR1 and CDR2 (germline): SGHAT, FQNNGV. CDR3 length equals 13 residues. V was cut by 0 bases and J by 12 bases, with 12 bases left in between. The CDR3 protein is CASSLDRDVWQFF. The CDR3 DNA reads TGTGCCAGCAGCTTAGATCGGGACGTTTGGCAGTTCTTC.

Regarding this clonotype: A clone one base away is much larger, so this may be a read error. CDR3: CASSGDALSGNTIYF. The CDR3 nucleotides are TGTGCCAGCAGCGGGGACGCCCTCTCTGGAAACACCATATATTTT. V usage is TRBV9 and J usage is TRBJ1-3, with D possibly TRBD1 on 5 matching bases. The germline CDR1 and CDR2 sequences are SGDLS and YYNGEE. The CDR3 consists of 15 residues. V was pared by 3 bases and J by 0 bases, with 10 bases between.